A single sample gave rise to the 17 T cell receptor beta chains below, sequenced in a study of blood T cell repertoires in COVID-19 (dated by TCRdb to 2018 to 2020). To prepare the library, the immunoSEQ multiplex PCR assay was applied. The table was pulled from immuneACCESS by TCRdb, which kept in-frame rearrangements only. Such tables lose some clones; where checked, under half of the loss comes from unresolved V genes, and the rest has no known cause. The sample table holds around 250,000 clones, of which around 87% were seen once. Approximately 1.5% of the sample rests with the top ten. Source material: PBMCs or T cells enriched from blood (not recorded which). These receptors were taken from a woman aged 50 to 60 who had recovered from COVID-19.

The chain employs TRBV19 and TRBJ2-3, with TRBD1 matching over 8 bases. Unmatched junction bases numbered 7, after V lost 7 bases and J lost 4 bases. From germline, CDR1 is LNHDA and CDR2 SQIVND (reference sequence). The CDR3 is made up of 14 amino acids. The CDR3 here is CASTETGVADTQYF. CDR3 in DNA: TGTGCCAGTACCGAGACAGGGGTTGCAGATACGCAGTATTTT. Combining the CDR3 with reference TRBV19 and TRBJ2-3 gives the whole variable domain DGGITQSPKYLFRKEGQNVTLSCEQNLNHDAMYWYRQDPGQGLRLIYYSQIVNDFQKGDIAEGYSVSREKKESFPLTVTSAQKNPTAFYLCASTETGVADTQYFGPGTRLTVL.

This clone was recorded a few times. The chain is built from TRBV5-1 and TRBJ1-1; no definite D call. Per germline, CDR1 SGHRS and CDR2 YFSETQ. CDR3 size: 13 residues. V lost 2 bases to trimming and J lost 2 bases, with 7 bases between them. CDR3 residues: CASSFRDNTEAFF. The CDR3 DNA sequence: TGCGCCAGCAGCTTTCGAGATAACACTGAAGCTTTCTTT.

The chain is built from TRBV11-2 and TRBJ1-1; D may be TRBD1 (5 bases). Germline CDR1 and CDR2: SGHAT and FQNNGV. Trimming left V 5 bases short and J 5 bases short, with 15 bases between. The CDR3 is 14 residues long. The chain's CDR3 is CASSRIKTGTEAFF. CDR3 DNA sequence: TGTGCCAGCAGCCGGATTAAAACAGGAACTGAAGCTTTCTTT. Together with reference TRBV11-2 and TRBJ1-1, the CDR3 gives the full variable domain: EAGVAQSPRYKIIEKRQSVAFWCNPISGHATLYWYQQILGQGPKLLIQFQNNGVVDDSQLPKDRFSAERLKGVDSTLKIQPAKLEDSAVYLCASSRIKTGTEAFFGQGTRLTVV.

This clone showed up just once. The rearrangement uses TRBV5-5 and TRBJ2-5, with TRBD2 as a possible D gene (6 bases). V lost 4 bases, J lost 6 bases, and 16 bases lay in between. The CDR3 length is 14 residues. Germline lookup yields CDR1 SGHKS and CDR2 YYEKEE (reference sequence). The CDR3 DNA reads as TGTGCCAGCAGCCCGGAAGCGGGTGGAAAGACCCAGTACTTC. Protein sequence: CASSPEAGGKTQYF. Complete variable domain (other parts from reference TRBV5-5 and TRBJ2-5): DAGVTQSPTHLIKTRGQQVTLRCSPISGHKSVSWYQQVLGQGPQFIFQYYEKEERGRGNFPDRFSARQFPNYSSELNVNALLLGDSALYLCASSPEAGGKTQYFGPGTRLLVL.

The chain has TRBV6-5 and TRBJ2-7; TRBD2 agrees at 7 bases. Losses at the gene ends were 5 bases for V and 3 bases for J; bases not matched to a gene: 10. The CDR3 has 15 residues. CDR1 and CDR2 from the germline V gene are MNHEY and SVGAGI. The CDR3 region is CASSTTSLRFYEQYF. The CDR3 nucleotides read TGTGCCAGCAGTACGACTAGCTTACGGTTCTACGAGCAGTACTTC.

This sequence joins TRBV15 and TRBJ1-3, with TRBD1 matching 10 bases. V was clipped by 3 bases and J by 4 bases; unmatched bases: 15. The CDR3 extends over 19 amino acids. Per germline, CDR1 LNHNV and CDR2 YYDKDF (reference sequence). CDR3 loop: CATSRASPGQGRFGNTIYF. In DNA, the CDR3 is TGTGCCACCAGCAGGGCAAGTCCGGGACAGGGGAGGTTCGGAAACACCATATATTTT.

This clone has just one count. The rearrangement uses TRBV5-1 and TRBJ1-6; D gene uncertain. With 0 bases removed from V and 7 bases from J, the gap between germline ends came to 14 bases. This CDR3 spans 16 amino acids. CDR1 and CDR2 from the germline V gene are SGHRS and YFSETQ. CDR3 nucleotide sequence: TGCGCCAGCAGCTTGGAAGGAGGAGCTCGAAATTCACCCCTCCACTTT. Its translation is CASSLEGGARNSPLHF.

The V gene is TRBV7-9, the J gene TRBJ2-5; a weak D match, TRBD2 (6 bases). The CDR3 sequence is 12 residues long. Trimming left V 8 bases short and J 3 bases short, with 10 bases between. Germline V gives CDR1 SEHNR, CDR2 FQNEAQ (reference sequence). The CDR3 bases are TGTGCCAGCGCGGGACTTAAAGAGACCCAGTACTTC. Residues: CASAGLKETQYF.

The rearrangement links TRBV7-8 to TRBJ1-6; 7 positions match TRBD1. This CDR3 spans 16 amino acids. Per germline, CDR1 SGHVS and CDR2 FQNEAQ. Trimming at V came to 5 bases and at J to 6 bases, leaving 10 bases not matched to a gene. Here the CDR3 reads CASSPKTGSGNSPLHF. CDR3 bases: TGTGCCAGCAGCCCTAAGACAGGGAGTGGTAATTCACCCCTCCACTTT.

This clone showed up just once. The chain is built from TRBV7-2 and TRBJ2-5; D might be TRBD2 (5 bases). V was cut by 4 bases and J by 2 bases, with 14 bases left in between. CDR1 is SGHTA, CDR2 FQGNSA, per germline. This CDR3 is built from 15 residues. The CDR3 loop is CASSSGGQVQETQYF. The CDR3 DNA reads TGTGCCAGCAGCTCCGGCGGGCAAGTACAAGAGACCCAGTACTTC.

A few counts support this clone. This rearrangement joins TRBV4-2 to TRBJ1-5, with 9 bases that match TRBD1. With V trimmed by 0 bases and J by 6 bases, 6 bases remained unmatched. The V gene's germline CDR1 is LGHNA and CDR2 YNFKEQ. This CDR3 region has 16 residues. CDR3 in amino acids: CASSQDIGQGSQPQHF. The DNA for the CDR3 is TGTGCCAGCAGCCAAGACATCGGACAGGGGAGTCAGCCCCAGCATTTT.

This clone came up many times. This chain joins TRBV29-1 and TRBJ2-1; D uncertain. In germline, CDR1 is SQVTM, CDR2 ANQGSEA. This CDR3 is 14 amino acids long. Trimming shortened V by 5 bases and J by 5 bases, and 16 bases separated the two germline ends. The CDR3 DNA reads TGCAGCGTTCCAAGCGAACCAATAAACAATGAGCAGTTCTTC. Protein product: CSVPSEPINNEQFF.

This clone was seen only a few times. This chain connects TRBV19 to TRBJ2-3; D perhaps matches TRBD2 (6 bases). V was shortened by 6 bases and J by 4 bases, with 17 bases between the two germline ends. This CDR3 is 15 amino acids long. CDR1 is LNHDA, CDR2 SQIVND, per germline (reference sequence). The CDR3: CASSRTGEYADTQYF. In nucleotides, the CDR3 is TGTGCCAGTAGCAGGACGGGGGAGTATGCAGATACGCAGTATTTT.

V is TRBV3-1 (or the pseudogene TRBV3-2) and J is TRBJ1-1; no firm D call. Germline assignment: CDR1 LGHDT and CDR2 YNNKEL (reference sequence). V was pared by 4 bases and J by 4 bases, with 10 bases between. CDR3 size: 13 residues. The CDR3 is CASSLGESTEAFF. The CDR3 DNA reads TGTGCCAGCAGCCTCGGGGAGAGCACTGAAGCTTTCTTT.

The chain combines TRBV6-1 with TRBJ2-7, with 13 bases matching TRBD2. CDR1 and CDR2 from the germline V gene are MNHNS and SASEGT. The V gene end was trimmed by 3 bases and the J gene end by 7 bases; junction bases not matched to a gene: 9. CDR3 length: 16 amino acids. The CDR3 DNA is TGTGCCAGCAGTGAGGGGACTAGCGGGAAATTGGGTGAGCAGTACTTC. Its translation: CASSEGTSGKLGEQYF.

The chain has TRBV28 and TRBJ2-3; weak D call: TRBD1 (6 bases). V shed 3 bases and J shed 3 bases, with 10 bases lying between them. The CDR3 runs 14 residues. In germline, CDR1 is MDHEN, CDR2 SYDVKM. This CDR3 is CASSFLGGTDTQYF. The CDR3 nucleotides are TGTGCCAGCAGTTTCCTAGGGGGTACAGATACGCAGTATTTT.

This chain joins TRBV4-1 and TRBJ2-1; 14 positions agree with TRBD2. Germline trimming cut 5 bases from V and 2 bases from J; bases unmatched to any gene: 8. CDR3 length: 18 amino acids. From germline, CDR1 is MGHRA and CDR2 YSYEKL. CDR3 sequence reads: CASSTRLAGGPPYNEQFF. The CDR3 DNA follows: TGCGCCAGCAGCACAAGACTAGCGGGAGGGCCCCCCTACAATGAGCAGTTCTTC.